The source of this T cell receptor beta chain is a study of blood T cell repertoires in COVID-19. Study in general: The origin of the acute and convalescent COVID-19 samples was the United States, Italy and Spain. T cells, B-cell-depleted T cells, or PBMCs provided the cDNA or gDNA that served as material.

As handled by the study authors: How many nucleated cells were present was estimated from reference gene primer amplification. Method: immunoSEQ multiplex PCR; TCRdb's copy keeps in-frame clones and lacks some. Clonal size and the V and J genes are those of that table, whereas D and trimming came from the DNA. The table lists a few hundred thousand clones, about 88% of them singletons. In assigning cohorts, the study relied on participant-reported clinical history. The CDR3 totals 14 residues. V was pared by 1 base and J by 5 bases, with 11 bases between. Looked up from germline, CDR1 is SGHTA and CDR2 is FQGNSA.

This receptor was taken from a young man with acute COVID-19. This rearrangement joins TRBV7-2 to TRBJ2-5, with D uncertain. The sequenced sample consisted of PBMCs or T cells enriched from blood (not recorded which). The CDR3 spells CASSLVITVETQYF. CDR3 coding DNA: TGTGCCAGCAGCTTAGTCATTACAGTGGAGACCCAGTACTTC.